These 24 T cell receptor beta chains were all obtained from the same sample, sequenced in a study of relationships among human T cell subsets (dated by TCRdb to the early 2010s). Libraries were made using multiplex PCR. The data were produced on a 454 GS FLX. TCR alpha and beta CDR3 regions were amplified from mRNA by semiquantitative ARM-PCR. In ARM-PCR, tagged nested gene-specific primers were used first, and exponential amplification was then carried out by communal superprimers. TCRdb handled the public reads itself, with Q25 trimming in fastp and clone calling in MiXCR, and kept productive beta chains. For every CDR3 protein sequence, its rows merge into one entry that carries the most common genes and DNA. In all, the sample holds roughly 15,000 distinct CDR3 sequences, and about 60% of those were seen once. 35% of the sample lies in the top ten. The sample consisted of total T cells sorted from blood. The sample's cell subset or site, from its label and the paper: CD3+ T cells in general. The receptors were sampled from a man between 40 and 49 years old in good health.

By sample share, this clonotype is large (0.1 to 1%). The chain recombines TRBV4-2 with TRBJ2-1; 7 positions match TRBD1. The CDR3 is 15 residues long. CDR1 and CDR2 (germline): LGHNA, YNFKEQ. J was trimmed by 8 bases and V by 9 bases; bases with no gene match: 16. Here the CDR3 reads CASQKGAKFIDEQFF. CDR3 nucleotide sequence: TGTGCCAGTCAAAAGGGGGCAAAATTTATCGATGAGCAGTTCTTC.

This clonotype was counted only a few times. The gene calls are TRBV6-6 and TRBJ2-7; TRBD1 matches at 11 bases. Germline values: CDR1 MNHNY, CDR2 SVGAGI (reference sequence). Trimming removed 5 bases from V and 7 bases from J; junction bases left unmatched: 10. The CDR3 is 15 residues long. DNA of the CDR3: TGTGCCAGCAGTGGGGTTGGACAGGGGGCATTAGAGCAGTACTTC. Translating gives CASSGVGQGALEQYF.

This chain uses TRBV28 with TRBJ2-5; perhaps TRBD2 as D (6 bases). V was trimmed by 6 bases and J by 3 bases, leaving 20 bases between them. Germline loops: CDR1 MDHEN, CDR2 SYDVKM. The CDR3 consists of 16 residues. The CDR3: CASSHPAGPAKETQYF. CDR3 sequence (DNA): TGTGCCAGCAGCCATCCCGCGGGACCCGCGAAAGAGACCCAGTACTTC.

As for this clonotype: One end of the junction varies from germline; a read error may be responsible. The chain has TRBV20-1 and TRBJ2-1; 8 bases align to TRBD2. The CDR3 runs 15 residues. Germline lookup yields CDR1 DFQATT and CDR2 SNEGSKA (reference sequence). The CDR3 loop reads CSALDSGRVSNGQFF. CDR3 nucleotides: TGCAGTGCCTTGGACAGCGGGAGAGTTAGCAATGGGCAGTTCTTC.

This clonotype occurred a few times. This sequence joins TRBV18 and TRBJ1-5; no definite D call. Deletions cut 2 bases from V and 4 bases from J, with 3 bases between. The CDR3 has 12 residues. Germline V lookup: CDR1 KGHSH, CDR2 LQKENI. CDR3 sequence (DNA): TGTGCCAGCTCACCAAAGAATCAGCCCCAGCATTTT. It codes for CASSPKNQPQHF.

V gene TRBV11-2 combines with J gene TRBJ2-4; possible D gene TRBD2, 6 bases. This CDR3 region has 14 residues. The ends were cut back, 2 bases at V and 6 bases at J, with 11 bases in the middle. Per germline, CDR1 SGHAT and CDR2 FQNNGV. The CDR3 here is CASSLMGGPNIQYF. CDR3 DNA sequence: TGTGCCAGCAGCTTAATGGGGGGTCCAAACATTCAGTACTTC.

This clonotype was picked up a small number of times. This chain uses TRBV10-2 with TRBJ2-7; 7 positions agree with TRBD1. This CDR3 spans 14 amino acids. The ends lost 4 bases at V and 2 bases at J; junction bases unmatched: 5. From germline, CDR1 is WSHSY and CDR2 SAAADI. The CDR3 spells CASSAIQGTYEQYF. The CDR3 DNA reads TGCGCCAGCAGTGCAATACAGGGGACCTACGAGCAGTACTTC.

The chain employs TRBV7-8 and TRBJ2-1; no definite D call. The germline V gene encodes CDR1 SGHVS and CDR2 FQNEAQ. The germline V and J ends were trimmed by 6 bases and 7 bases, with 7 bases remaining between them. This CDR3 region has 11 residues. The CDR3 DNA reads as TGTGCCAGCAGGGATCAGAATGAGCAGTTCTTC. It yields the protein CASRDQNEQFF.

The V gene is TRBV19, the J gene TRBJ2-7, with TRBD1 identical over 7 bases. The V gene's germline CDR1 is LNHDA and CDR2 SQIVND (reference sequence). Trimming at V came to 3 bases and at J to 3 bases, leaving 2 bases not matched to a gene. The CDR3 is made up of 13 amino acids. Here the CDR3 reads CASSINRGYEQYF. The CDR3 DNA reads TGTGCCAGTAGTATTAACAGGGGCTACGAGCAGTACTTC.

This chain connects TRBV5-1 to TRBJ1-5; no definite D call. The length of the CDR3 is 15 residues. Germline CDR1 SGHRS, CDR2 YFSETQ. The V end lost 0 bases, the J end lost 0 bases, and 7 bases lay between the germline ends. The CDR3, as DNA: TGCGCCAGCAGCTTGGAAGGGAATAGCAATCAGCCCCAGCATTTT. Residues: CASSLEGNSNQPQHF. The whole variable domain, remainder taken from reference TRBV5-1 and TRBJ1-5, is KAGVTQTPRYLIKTRGQQVTLSCSPISGHRSVSWYQQTPGQGLQFLFEYFSETQRNKGNFPGRFSGRQFSNSRSEMNVSTLELGDSALYLCASSLEGNSNQPQHFGDGTRLSIL.

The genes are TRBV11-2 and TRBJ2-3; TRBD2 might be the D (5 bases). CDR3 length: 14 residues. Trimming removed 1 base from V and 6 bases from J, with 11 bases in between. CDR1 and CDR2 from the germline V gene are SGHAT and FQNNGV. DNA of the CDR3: TGTGCCAGCAGCTTAGCTAGCCCCCCCGATACGCAGTATTTT. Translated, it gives CASSLASPPDTQYF.

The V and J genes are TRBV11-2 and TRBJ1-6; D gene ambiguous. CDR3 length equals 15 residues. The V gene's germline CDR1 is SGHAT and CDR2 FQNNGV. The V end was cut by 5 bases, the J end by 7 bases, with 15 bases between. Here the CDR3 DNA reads TGTGCCAGCAGCAAAGGTGGCAGCGTAAATTCACCCCTCCACTTT. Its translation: CASSKGGSVNSPLHF. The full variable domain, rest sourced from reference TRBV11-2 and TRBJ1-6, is EAGVAQSPRYKIIEKRQSVAFWCNPISGHATLYWYQQILGQGPKLLIQFQNNGVVDDSQLPKDRFSAERLKGVDSTLKIQPAKLEDSAVYLCASSKGGSVNSPLHFGNGTRLTVT.

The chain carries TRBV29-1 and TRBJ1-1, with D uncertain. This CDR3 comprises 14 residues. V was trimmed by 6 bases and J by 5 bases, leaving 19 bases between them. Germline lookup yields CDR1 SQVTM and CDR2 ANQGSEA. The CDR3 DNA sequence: TGCAGCGTAAAAATCGGTGGTGTCGGGACTGAAGCTTTCTTT. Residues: CSVKIGGVGTEAFF.

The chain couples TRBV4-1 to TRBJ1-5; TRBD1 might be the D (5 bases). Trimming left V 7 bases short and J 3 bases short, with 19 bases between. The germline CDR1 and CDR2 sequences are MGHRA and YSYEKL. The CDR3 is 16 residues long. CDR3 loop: CASTPGRGEINQPQHF. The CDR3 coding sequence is TGCGCCAGCACCCCAGGCCGGGGGGAGATCAATCAGCCCCAGCATTTT.

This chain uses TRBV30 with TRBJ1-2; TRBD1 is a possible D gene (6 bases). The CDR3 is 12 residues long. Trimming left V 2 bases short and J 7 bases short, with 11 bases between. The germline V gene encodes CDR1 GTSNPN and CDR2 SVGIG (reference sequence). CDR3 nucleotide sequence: TGTGCCTGGAGTCCAGGGGAAGCTGGCTACACCTTC. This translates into CAWSPGEAGYTF.

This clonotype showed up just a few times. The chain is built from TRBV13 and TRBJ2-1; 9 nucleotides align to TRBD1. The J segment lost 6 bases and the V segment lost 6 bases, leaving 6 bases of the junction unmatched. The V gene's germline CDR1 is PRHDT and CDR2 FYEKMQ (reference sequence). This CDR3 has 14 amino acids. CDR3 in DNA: TGTGCCAGCAGGAAAGGGGGACAGGGCAATGAGCAGTTCTTC. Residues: CASRKGGQGNEQFF.

CDR3 residues: CASSLTLAGPNEQFF. In DNA form, the CDR3 reads TGTGCCAGCAGCTTAACGCTAGCGGGGCCAAATGAGCAGTTCTTC. The chain recombines TRBV11-2 with TRBJ2-1, with 9 bases matching TRBD2. Germline CDR1 SGHAT, CDR2 FQNNGV. The CDR3 runs to 15 residues. V trimming: 2 bases; J trimming: 7 bases; junction bases outside the gene matches: 6. Together with reference TRBV11-2 and TRBJ2-1, the CDR3 gives the full variable domain: EAGVAQSPRYKIIEKRQSVAFWCNPISGHATLYWYQQILGQGPKLLIQFQNNGVVDDSQLPKDRFSAERLKGVDSTLKIQPAKLEDSAVYLCASSLTLAGPNEQFFGPGTRLTVL.

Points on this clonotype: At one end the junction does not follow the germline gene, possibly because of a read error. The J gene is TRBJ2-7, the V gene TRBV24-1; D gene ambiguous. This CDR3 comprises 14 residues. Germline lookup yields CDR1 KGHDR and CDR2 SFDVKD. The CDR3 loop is CATSATSFPYGQYF. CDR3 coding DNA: TGTGCCACCAGTGCTACCTCCTTCCCCTACGGGCAGTACTTC.

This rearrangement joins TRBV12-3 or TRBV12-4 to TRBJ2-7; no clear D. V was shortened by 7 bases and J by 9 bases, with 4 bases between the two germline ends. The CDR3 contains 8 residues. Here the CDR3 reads CASNRQYF. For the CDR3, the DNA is TGTGCCAGCAATCGGCAGTACTTC.

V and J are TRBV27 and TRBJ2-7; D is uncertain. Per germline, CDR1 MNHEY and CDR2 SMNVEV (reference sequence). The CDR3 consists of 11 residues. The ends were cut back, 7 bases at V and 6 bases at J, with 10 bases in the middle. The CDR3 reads CASKGLGEQYF. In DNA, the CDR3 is TGTGCCAGCAAAGGGTTGGGCGAGCAGTACTTC.

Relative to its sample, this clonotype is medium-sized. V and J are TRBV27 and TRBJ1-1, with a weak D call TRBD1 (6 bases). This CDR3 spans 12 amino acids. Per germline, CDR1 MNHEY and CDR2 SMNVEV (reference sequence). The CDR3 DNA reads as TGTGTTTCAAGGTCGGGGGCCACTGAAGCTTTCTTT. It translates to CVSRSGATEAFF.

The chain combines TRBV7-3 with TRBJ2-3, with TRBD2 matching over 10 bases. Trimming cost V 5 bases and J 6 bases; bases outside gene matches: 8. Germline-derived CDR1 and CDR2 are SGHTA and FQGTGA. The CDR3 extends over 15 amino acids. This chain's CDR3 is CASSPQGLATDTQYF. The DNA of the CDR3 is TGTGCCAGCAGCCCACAGGGACTAGCGACGGATACGCAGTATTTT.

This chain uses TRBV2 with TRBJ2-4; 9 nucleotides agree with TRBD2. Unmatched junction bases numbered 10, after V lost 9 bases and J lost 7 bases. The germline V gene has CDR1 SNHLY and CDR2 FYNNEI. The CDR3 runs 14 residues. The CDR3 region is CASSKRGVPNIQYF. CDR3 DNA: TGTGCCAGTTCGAAGCGGGGGGTACCTAACATTCAGTACTTC.

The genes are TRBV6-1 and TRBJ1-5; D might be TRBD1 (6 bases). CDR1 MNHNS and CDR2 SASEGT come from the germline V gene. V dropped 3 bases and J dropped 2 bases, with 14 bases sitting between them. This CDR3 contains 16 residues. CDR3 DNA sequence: TGTGCCAGCAGTGAGGGAACAGGGTCACGCAATCAGCCCCAGCATTTT. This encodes CASSEGTGSRNQPQHF.